Each of the 30 T cell receptor beta chains below was sequenced from the same sample in a study of blood T cell repertoires in COVID-19. TCRdb's table, derived via immunoSEQ multiplex PCR, lists solely in-frame clones and lacks some. Seen here are some 290,000 clones, about four fifths observed once, and the top ten hold over 2.5%. Sequencing used peripheral blood. Receptors were obtained from a woman aged 55-70 years with active or convalescent COVID-19.

The chain couples TRBV3-1 (or the pseudogene TRBV3-2) to TRBJ1-1; 7 nucleotides line up with TRBD1. Germline CDR1 is LGHDT and CDR2 is YNNKEL (reference sequence). This CDR3 contains 14 residues. The trim removed 6 bases at V and 2 bases at J, leaving 6 bases unmatched. The CDR3 DNA reads TGTGCCAGCAGGGCAGACAGGGTTAACACTGAAGCTTTCTTT. Amino acids: CASRADRVNTEAFF.

This sequence joins TRBV5-1 and TRBJ1-1; weak D call: TRBD1 (6 bases). The CDR3 is made up of 19 amino acids. The germline CDR1 and CDR2 sequences are SGHRS and YFSETQ. Trimming shortened V by 6 bases and J by 5 bases, and 32 bases separated the two germline ends. This CDR3 is CASTFSDTGLIGSRTEAFF. CDR3 DNA: TGCGCCAGCACCTTTTCAGATACAGGGTTAATTGGGTCGAGGACTGAAGCTTTCTTT. Supplemented by reference TRBV5-1 and TRBJ1-1, the full variable domain reads KAGVTQTPRYLIKTRGQQVTLSCSPISGHRSVSWYQQTPGQGLQFLFEYFSETQRNKGNFPGRFSGRQFSNSRSEMNVSTLELGDSALYLCASTFSDTGLIGSRTEAFFGQGTRLTVV.

The V and J genes are TRBV4-1 and TRBJ2-2, with 8 positions matching TRBD2. The CDR3 runs 16 residues. With V trimmed by 0 bases and J by 4 bases, 4 bases remained unmatched. In germline, CDR1 is MGHRA, CDR2 YSYEKL. The CDR3 sequence: CASSQDRGGGTGELFF. DNA for the CDR3: TGCGCCAGCAGCCAAGATCGGGGGGGAGGCACCGGGGAGCTGTTTTTT.

The chain recombines TRBV9 with TRBJ2-5; 11 bases line up with TRBD2. Germline V gives CDR1 SGDLS, CDR2 YYNGEE. The CDR3 length is 17 residues. Unmatched junction bases numbered 11, after V lost 2 bases and J lost 5 bases. The CDR3 is CASSVNPTSGGHETQYF. Written as DNA, the CDR3 is TGTGCCAGCAGCGTGAACCCAACTAGCGGGGGTCACGAGACCCAGTACTTC.

This clone was seen once. V gene TRBV16 combines with J gene TRBJ1-3; no reliable D call. From germline, CDR1 is KGHSY and CDR2 FQNENV. V lost 4 bases to trimming and J lost 1 base, with 8 bases between them. This CDR3 has 14 amino acids. This CDR3 reads CASSLSRSGNTIYF. The CDR3 bases are TGTGCCAGCAGCCTAAGCAGGTCTGGAAACACCATATATTTT. Based on the CDR3 plus reference TRBV16 and TRBJ1-3, the full variable domain is GEEVAQTPKHLVRGEGQKAKLYCAPIKGHSYVFWYQQVLKNEFKFLISFQNENVFDETGMPKERFSAKCLPNSPCSLEIQATKLEDSAVYFCASSLSRSGNTIYFGEGSWLTVV.

CDR3 DNA: TGTGCCAGCAGTGAGGACCGGGACAGTGAGCAGTACTTC. Translation: CASSEDRDSEQYF. The V call is TRBV6-4, the J call TRBJ2-7; 7 bases are shared with TRBD1. This CDR3 region has 13 residues. Germline V gene data show CDR1 as MRHNA and CDR2 as SNTAGT. J gave up 7 bases and V 3 bases, and 6 bases lay outside the gene matches.

The chain uses TRBV20-1 and TRBJ2-3; D gene unclear. CDR1 DFQATT and CDR2 SNEGSKA come from the germline V gene (reference sequence). The CDR3 contains 10 residues. Trimming cost V 6 bases and J 6 bases, with 7 bases left between them. The CDR3 sequence is CSALEDTQYF. DNA for the CDR3: TGCAGTGCCCTGGAGGATACGCAGTATTTT.

The chain recombines TRBV9 with TRBJ2-7; 9 bases line up with TRBD1. The V segment lost 3 bases and the J segment 10 bases; nucleotides outside the gene matches: 17. CDR3 length: 16 residues. The germline V gene encodes CDR1 SGDLS and CDR2 YYNGEE. CDR3 sequence reads: CASSEGNRGLGEDQYF. The DNA for the CDR3 is TGTGCCAGCAGCGAGGGGAACAGGGGGCTCGGGGAGGACCAGTACTTC.

This clone has just a few counts. The chain uses TRBV30 and TRBJ2-2; D gene uncertain. Trimming shortened V by 3 bases and J by 4 bases, and 15 bases separated the two germline ends. Germline V gene data show CDR1 as GTSNPN and CDR2 as SVGIG (reference sequence). This CDR3 contains 15 residues. CDR3 region: CAWSQAWVGTGELFF. As DNA, the CDR3 is TGTGCCTGGAGCCAGGCCTGGGTTGGCACCGGGGAGCTGTTTTTT.

V is TRBV2 and J is TRBJ1-5; 8 nucleotides agree with TRBD1. CDR1 and CDR2 (germline): SNHLY, FYNNEI. V shed 1 base and J 6 bases; nucleotides not matched to a gene: 5. CDR3 size: 15 residues. CDR3 in amino acids: CASSEDQGAGQPQHF. For the CDR3, the DNA is TGTGCCAGCAGTGAAGATCAGGGGGCTGGTCAGCCCCAGCATTTT.

The chain joins TRBV5-1 to TRBJ2-2, with TRBD2 matching 9 bases. J gave up 7 bases and V 0 bases, and 4 bases lay outside the gene matches. Germline V CDR1 and CDR2: SGHRS, YFSETQ. The CDR3 loop spans 15 amino acids. CDR3 in DNA: TGCGCCAGCAGCTTGGAGCTAGCGGGGAGCGGGGAGCTGTTTTTT. It translates to CASSLELAGSGELFF. The variable domain in full, with the rest retrieved from reference TRBV5-1 and TRBJ2-2, is KAGVTQTPRYLIKTRGQQVTLSCSPISGHRSVSWYQQTPGQGLQFLFEYFSETQRNKGNFPGRFSGRQFSNSRSEMNVSTLELGDSALYLCASSLELAGSGELFFGEGSRLTVL.

The gene calls are TRBV5-8 and TRBJ1-2; 7 bases are shared with TRBD1. The V and J ends lost 0 bases and 2 bases, in that order; junction bases with no gene match: 4. CDR1 SGHTS and CDR2 YDEGEE come from the germline V gene. The CDR3 extends over 15 amino acids. The CDR3 reads CASSLGPGGNYGYTF. The CDR3 DNA sequence: TGTGCCAGCAGCTTGGGTCCAGGGGGGAACTATGGCTACACCTTC.

Comments on this clone: The same CDR3 also results from other DNA sequences found in this sample. The rearrangement joins TRBV15 to TRBJ1-3; TRBD1 might be the D (6 bases). Germline loops: CDR1 LNHNV, CDR2 YYDKDF (reference sequence). The V end was cut by 0 bases, the J end by 1 base, with 7 bases between. The CDR3 is made up of 15 amino acids. The CDR3 sequence: CATSRDRGSGNTIYF. The CDR3 nucleotides read TGTGCCACCAGCAGAGACAGGGGTTCTGGAAACACCATATATTTT.

V and J are TRBV6-8 and TRBJ1-1; a weak D match, TRBD1 (6 bases). This CDR3 region has 17 residues. Germline V gene data show CDR1 as MNHGY and CDR2 as SAAAGT. V dropped 0 bases and J dropped 0 bases, with 14 bases sitting between them. The CDR3 nucleotides are TGTGCCAGCAGTTACTCGGGGTCGAGGGACATGAACACTGAAGCTTTCTTT. Its protein is CASSYSGSRDMNTEAFF.

DNA for the CDR3: TGTGCCAGCAGGTCCTACAGGGGCTCTGAAGCTTTCTTT. It codes for CASRSYRGSEAFF. The gene calls are TRBV6-5 and TRBJ1-1; 7 bases line up with TRBD1. The CDR3 runs 13 residues. V dropped 6 bases and J dropped 6; count of bases not matched to a gene: 7. CDR1 and CDR2 from the germline V gene are MNHEY and SVGAGI.

The rearrangement uses TRBV5-6 and TRBJ2-2, with D tentatively TRBD1 (7 bases). The CDR3 totals 16 residues. Per the germline V gene, CDR1 is SGHDT and CDR2 is YYEEEE. V was trimmed by 0 bases and J by 4 bases, leaving 13 bases between them. The DNA for the CDR3 is TGTGCCAGCAGCTTGGTACGGAGGGGGCTCACCGGGGAGCTGTTTTTT. Amino acids: CASSLVRRGLTGELFF.

This clone was detected a few times. The CDR3 sequence is CAWSVTRRESPLHF. The CDR3 nucleotides are TGTGCCTGGAGTGTGACGAGGAGGGAGTCACCCCTCCACTTT. The chain is built from TRBV30 and TRBJ1-6; no clear D gene. CDR3 size: 14 residues. V lost 0 bases and J 10 bases, leaving 13 bases between the germline ends. Germline V gene data show CDR1 as GTSNPN and CDR2 as SVGIG (reference sequence).

CDR3 coding DNA: TGCGCCAGCAGCTCACAGGCGATTAGCACAGATACGCAGTATTTT. This encodes CASSSQAISTDTQYF. The rearrangement links TRBV5-1 to TRBJ2-3; weak D call: TRBD1 (5 bases). Trimming removed 3 bases at V and 0 bases at J, with 11 bases between. This CDR3 is 15 amino acids long. The germline V gene encodes CDR1 SGHRS and CDR2 YFSETQ.

The J gene is TRBJ2-3, the V gene TRBV6-5; unclear D gene. The CDR3 contains 15 residues. Germline V gene data show CDR1 as MNHEY and CDR2 as SVGAGI. V was clipped by 6 bases and J by 0 bases, with 13 bases between them. The CDR3 nucleotides read TGTGCCAGCAGGAAAGAGTTAAGTAGCACAGATACGCAGTATTTT. It encodes CASRKELSSTDTQYF.

The rearrangement joins TRBV3-1 (or the pseudogene TRBV3-2) to TRBJ2-1, with 8 bases lining up with TRBD2. Germline V CDR1 and CDR2: LGHDT, YNNKEL (reference sequence). V lost 1 base and J lost 7; bases outside the gene matches: 12. The CDR3 runs 17 residues. CDR3: CASSQVLGAGGRNEQFF. CDR3 nucleotide sequence: TGTGCCAGCAGCCAAGTATTGGGGGCGGGGGGAAGAAATGAGCAGTTCTTC.

The V and J genes are TRBV7-3 and TRBJ1-3; no reliable D call. The CDR3 has 15 residues. The germline V gene encodes CDR1 SGHTA and CDR2 FQGTGA. Trimming took 5 bases from V and 0 from J, leaving 11 bases between them. CDR3 sequence: CASSHEADSGNTIYF. In DNA form, the CDR3 reads TGTGCCAGCAGCCACGAGGCCGACTCTGGAAACACCATATATTTT.

The rearrangement links TRBV11-1 to TRBJ1-1; 10 nucleotides align to TRBD1. The CDR3 runs 14 residues. V was clipped by 0 bases and J by 14 bases; unmatched bases: 9. Germline values: CDR1 SGHAT, CDR2 FQDESV (reference sequence). The CDR3 loop is CASSLAEPGQGRFF. Written as DNA, the CDR3 is TGTGCCAGCAGCTTAGCGGAACCGGGACAGGGGAGATTCTTT. Complete variable domain (other parts from reference TRBV11-1 and TRBJ1-1): EAEVAQSPRYKITEKSQAVAFWCDPISGHATLYWYRQILGQGPELLVQFQDESVVDDSQLPKDRFSAERLKGVDSTLKIQPAELGDSAMYLCASSLAEPGQGRFFGQGTRLTVV.

The gene calls are TRBV7-2 and TRBJ2-3, with 8 bases lining up with TRBD2. Trimming cost V 0 bases and J 7 bases; bases outside gene matches: 9. Germline V gene data show CDR1 as SGHTA and CDR2 as FQGNSA. The CDR3 loop spans 16 amino acids. CDR3: CASSLASGASGNTQYF. CDR3 in DNA: TGTGCCAGCAGCTTAGCTAGCGGGGCGTCCGGGAATACGCAGTATTTT. Drawing the rest from reference TRBV7-2 and TRBJ2-3, the complete variable domain is GAGVSQSPSNKVTEKGKDVELRCDPISGHTALYWYRQSLGQGLEFLIYFQGNSAPDKSGLPSDRFSAERTGGSVSTLTIQRTQQEDSAVYLCASSLASGASGNTQYFGPGTRLTVL.

The V call is TRBV2, the J call TRBJ2-4, with TRBD2 matching 7 bases. CDR3 size: 14 residues. Per the germline V gene, CDR1 is SNHLY and CDR2 is FYNNEI. The J segment lost 2 bases and the V segment lost 9 bases, leaving 7 bases of the junction unmatched. The CDR3 region has the DNA TGTGCCAGGGGGGGAGCGGGGTCCAAAAACATTCAGTACTTC. Translation: CARGGAGSKNIQYF.

The chain uses TRBV5-1 and TRBJ1-1; weak D call: TRBD1 (5 bases). The CDR3 is 13 amino acids. From germline, CDR1 is SGHRS and CDR2 YFSETQ. V was trimmed by 2 bases and J by 1 base, leaving 6 bases between them. As DNA, the CDR3 is TGCGCCAGCAGCTTACAGGCGAACACTGAAGCTTTCTTT. It specifies CASSLQANTEAFF.

This chain links TRBV21-1 with TRBJ1-2. TRBV21-1 is a pseudogene segment. CDR3 length: 17 residues. The CDR3 DNA reads as TGTGCCAGCAGCAAAGGTTTCGACGGGGGGACTAACTATGGCTACACCTTC. This translates into CASSKGFDGGTNYGYTF.

The chain couples TRBV4-1 to TRBJ1-5; D unclear. The germline V and J ends were trimmed by 3 bases and 4 bases, with 4 bases remaining between them. Per the germline V gene, CDR1 is MGHRA and CDR2 is YSYEKL. CDR3 length equals 12 residues. CDR3 in amino acids: CASSHLNQPQHF. For the CDR3, the DNA is TGCGCCAGCAGCCACCTGAATCAGCCCCAGCATTTT.

The chain carries TRBV19 and TRBJ2-7, with D possibly being TRBD2 (7 bases). The CDR3 covers 12 residues. Looked up from germline, CDR1 is LNHDA and CDR2 is SQIVND (reference sequence). Trimming took 11 bases from V and 0 from J, leaving 11 bases between them. Here the CDR3 reads CAAGASSYEQYF. CDR3 in DNA: TGTGCCGCGGGGGCCAGCTCCTACGAGCAGTACTTC.

There are a few counts of this clone. The V call is TRBV15, the J call TRBJ1-6; perhaps TRBD1 as D (6 bases). Per germline, CDR1 LNHNV and CDR2 YYDKDF (reference sequence). Trimming removed 0 bases at V and 7 bases at J, with 10 bases between. The CDR3 has 15 residues. The CDR3 protein is CATSRETGRNSPLHF. The CDR3 DNA sequence: TGTGCCACCAGCAGAGAAACAGGGAGAAATTCACCCCTCCACTTT.

CDR3 region: CASSAGSLTTNEKLFF. Written as DNA, the CDR3 is TGTGCCAGCAGCGCGGGTTCTCTCACAACTAATGAAAAACTGTTTTTT. This chain joins TRBV13 and TRBJ1-4, with D unresolved. V was clipped by 5 bases and J by 0 bases, with 13 bases between them. The CDR3 sequence is 16 residues long. CDR1 PRHDT and CDR2 FYEKMQ come from the germline V gene (reference sequence). The variable domain in full, with the rest retrieved from reference TRBV13 and TRBJ1-4, is AAGVIQSPRHLIKEKRETATLKCYPIPRHDTVYWYQQGPGQDPQFLISFYEKMQSDKGSIPDRFSAQQFSDYHSELNMSSLELGDSALYFCASSAGSLTTNEKLFFGSGTQLSVL.